This T cell receptor beta chain was sequenced for a study of shared T cell receptors in the human thymus. The CDR3 contains 15 residues. In germline, CDR1 is SGHDT, CDR2 YYEEEE. V gave up 0 bases and J gave up 9 bases, with 16 bases separating them. The assay was immunoSEQ multiplex PCR, and TCRdb's table has in-frame clones only and misses some. The sample lists hundreds of thousands of clones; approximately 88% were seen once. The same data also contributed to another study, on human thymus T cells. That investigation notes: Surgeons resected thymus tissue during corrective heart surgery. There appeared to be biased usage of V and J genes in thymic and blood repertoires.

Sequencing used thymocytes. The receptor comes from a boy under two years old with a congenital heart defect. This chain uses TRBV5-6 with TRBJ2-1, with a weak D call TRBD2 (6 bases). The CDR3 region has the DNA TGTGCCAGCAGCTTGGTTCGGATCGGGAGCGGTGAGCAGTTCTTC. Its translation is CASSLVRIGSGEQFF.